Listed below are T cell receptor beta chains from one sample, sequenced in a study of T cell responses to AZD1222 COVID-19 vaccine. TCRdb's copy holds only in-frame clones and misses some; the assay was immunoSEQ multiplex PCR. The profile shows 120,000 or so clones, 90% of them singletons. Material: peripheral blood, obtained on day 0 of AZD1222 vaccination. The receptors derive from an adult in good health. The CDR3 runs from the conserved cysteine through the conserved F or W. D genes are given only for firm matches.

>TRBD2|TRBV27|14|TRBJ2-7
TGTGCCAGCGGCCTGGCTAGCGGACCCTACGAGCAGTACTTC
CASGLASGPYEQYF
>TRBD1|TRBV11-2|17|TRBJ2-2
TGTGCCAGCACCCTAAGACCCGGGACAGCTGTCACCGGGGAGCTGTTTTTT
CASTLRPGTAVTGELFF
>-|TRBV5-4|16|TRBJ2-3
TGTGCCAGCAGCCCTATGTTTAGCGCGACAATGGATACGCAGTATTTT
CASSPMFSATMDTQYF
>-|TRBV6-5|15|TRBJ1-1
TGTGCCAGTGGACAGCAAGTACTTATGAACACTGAAGCTTTCTTT
CASGQQVLMNTEAFF
>-|TRBV7-9|12|TRBJ2-3
TGTGCCAGCAGCTTAGGAACAGAGACGCAGTATTTT
CASSLGTETQYF
>TRBD2|TRBV3-1/TRBV3-2|16|TRBJ2-7
TGTGCCAGCAGCCCCCGGGTAGCGGGAGTGGCGTACGAGCAGTACTTC
CASSPRVAGVAYEQYF
>TRBD2|TRBV5-5|15|TRBJ2-1
TGTGCCAGCAGCCAGGGACTACTCTCCTACAATGAGCAGTTCTTC
CASSQGLLSYNEQFF
>TRBD1|TRBV6-5|16|TRBJ1-1
TGTGCCAGCAGTTACGCCCGGGACAGCCCGAACACTGAAGCTTTCTTT
CASSYARDSPNTEAFF
>-|TRBV6-4|11|TRBJ1-5
TGTGCCAGCAGCACGAATCAGCCCCAGCATTTT
CASSTNQPQHF
>-|TRBV21-1|17|TRBJ1-2
TGTGCCAGCAGCAAAGATCAGGCCGGACAGGGGGCGTCCGGCTACACCTTC
CASSKDQAGQGASGYTF
>-|TRBV6-4|13|TRBJ2-5
TGTGCCAGCAGTAGGACAGAAAGTGAGACCCAGTACTTC
CASSRTESETQYF
>TRBD2|TRBV7-8|14|TRBJ2-7
TGTGCCAGCAGCCACCGGGAGGGGCGGCACGAGCAGTACTTC
CASSHREGRHEQYF
>TRBD1|TRBV29-1|13|TRBJ1-4
TGCAGCGTCAACAGGGGAGTTGGTGAAAAACTGTTTTTT
CSVNRGVGEKLFF
>-|TRBV5-1|13|TRBJ2-5
TGCGCCAGCAGCTTGGCTACCAGCGAGACCCAGTACTTC
CASSLATSETQYF
>-|TRBV7-8|15|TRBJ2-2
TGTGCCAGCAGCTATGACAGGACGCGAACCGGGGAGCTGTTTTTT
CASSYDRTRTGELFF
>TRBD1|TRBV24-1|15|TRBJ2-1
TGTGCCACCAGTGATTCTAGGACAGGGGCCAATGAGCAGTTCTTC
CATSDSRTGANEQFF
>-|TRBV9|15|TRBJ2-7
TGTGCCAGCAGCCCTACTAGCCGAACTTTCTACGAGCAGTACTTC
CASSPTSRTFYEQYF
>-|TRBV5-5|18|TRBJ1-4
TGTGCCAGCAGCTTGGGGCCTAATCCGGGAGGACATAATGAAAAACTGTTTTTT
CASSLGPNPGGHNEKLFF
>-|TRBV15|14|TRBJ1-3
TGTGCCACCAGCAGTTTAGGGTTGGGAAACACCATATATTTT
CATSSLGLGNTIYF
>-|TRBV2|13|TRBJ1-4
TGTGCCAGCAGTGTCGACAGAAGTGAAAAACTGTTTTTT
CASSVDRSEKLFF
>TRBD1|TRBV28|14|TRBJ2-7
TGTGCCAGCAGTTCACCTGGACAGGGCGAAGAGCAGTACTTC
CASSSPGQGEEQYF
>-|TRBV6-2/TRBV6-3|12|TRBJ2-1
TGTGCCAGCAGTTTCGTTTACAATGAGCAGTTCTTC
CASSFVYNEQFF
>-|TRBV27|12|TRBJ2-3
TGTGCCAGCAGTCGGACTGCAGATACGCAGTATTTT
CASSRTADTQYF
>-|TRBV11-2|12|TRBJ2-7
TGTGCCAGCAGCTTAGATCAGAGGGAACAGTACTTC
CASSLDQREQYF
>-|TRBV27|13|TRBJ2-5
TGTGCCAGCAGACCCTCCGGGAGAGAGACCCAGTACTTC
CASRPSGRETQYF
>-|TRBV13|15|TRBJ1-3
TGTGCCAGCAGCTTGGGCAGGGGCTCTGGAAACACCATATATTTT
CASSLGRGSGNTIYF
>TRBD2|TRBV19|16|TRBJ2-2
TGTGCCAGTAGTCGACTAGCGGGAGCGAACACCGGGGAGCTGTTTTTT
CASSRLAGANTGELFF
>-|TRBV3-1/TRBV3-2|15|TRBJ1-2
TGTGCCAGCAGCCTATCCACCGACATCCGCTATGGCTACACCTTC
CASSLSTDIRYGYTF
>-|TRBV28|11|TRBJ2-1
TGTGCCAGCAGTGAGACAAGGCAGCAGTTCTTC
CASSETRQQFF
>-|TRBV27|15|TRBJ2-7
TGTGCCAGCCTCTCGGCACCAATCCCGGACTACGAGCAGTACTTC
CASLSAPIPDYEQYF
>-|TRBV2|14|TRBJ1-1
TGTGCCAGCAGGGGCTTGGGACAGAACACTGAAGCTTTCTTT
CASRGLGQNTEAFF